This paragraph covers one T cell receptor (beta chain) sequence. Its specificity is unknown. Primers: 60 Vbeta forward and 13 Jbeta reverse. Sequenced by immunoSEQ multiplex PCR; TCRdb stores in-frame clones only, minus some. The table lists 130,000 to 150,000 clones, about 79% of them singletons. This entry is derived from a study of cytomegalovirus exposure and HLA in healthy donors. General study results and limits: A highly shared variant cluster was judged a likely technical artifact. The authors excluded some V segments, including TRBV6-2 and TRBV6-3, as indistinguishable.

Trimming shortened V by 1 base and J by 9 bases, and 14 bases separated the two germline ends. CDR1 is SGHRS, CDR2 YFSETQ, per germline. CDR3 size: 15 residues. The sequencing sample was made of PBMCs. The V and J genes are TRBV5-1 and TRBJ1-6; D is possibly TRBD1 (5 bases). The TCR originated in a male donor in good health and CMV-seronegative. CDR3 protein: CASSLMGQGGSPLHF. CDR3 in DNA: TGCGCCAGCAGCTTGATGGGGCAGGGAGGTTCACCCCTCCACTTT.